The present entry profiles one T cell receptor (beta chain) with its context. Produced via immunoSEQ multiplex PCR; TCRdb's table is partial and in-frame only. The sample has just over 50,000 clones, 86% seen once. Germline values: CDR1 GTSNPN, CDR2 SVGIG (reference sequence). With V trimmed by 2 bases and J by 3 bases, 9 bases remained unmatched. This CDR3 has 16 amino acids. This sample was included in a study of blood T cell repertoires in COVID-19. On the study more broadly: T cells, B-cell-depleted T cells, or PBMCs supplied cDNA or gDNA.

J is TRBJ2-7 and V is TRBV30; 11 nucleotides align to TRBD1. The TCR comes from an older man with active COVID-19. The sequenced sample was peripheral blood. The CDR3 coding sequence is TGTGCCTGGAGTCCCCGGGACAGGGGGTCAGGCTACGAGCAGTACTTC. This codes for CAWSPRDRGSGYEQYF.